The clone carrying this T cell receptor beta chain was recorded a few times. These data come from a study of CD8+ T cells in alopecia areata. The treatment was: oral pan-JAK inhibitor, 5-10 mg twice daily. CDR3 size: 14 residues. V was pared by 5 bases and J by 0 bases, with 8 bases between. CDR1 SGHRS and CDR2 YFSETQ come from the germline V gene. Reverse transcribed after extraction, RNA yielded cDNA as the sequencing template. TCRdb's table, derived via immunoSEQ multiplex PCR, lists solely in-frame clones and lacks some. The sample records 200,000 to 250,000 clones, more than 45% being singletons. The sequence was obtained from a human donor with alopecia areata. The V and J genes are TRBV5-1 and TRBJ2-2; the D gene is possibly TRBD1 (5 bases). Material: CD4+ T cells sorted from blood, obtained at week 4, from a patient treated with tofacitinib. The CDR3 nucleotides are TGCGCCAGCAGGACAGAAACGAACACCGGGGAGCTGTTTTTT. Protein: CASRTETNTGELFF.